This T cell receptor (beta chain) emerged from a study of cytotoxic CD8 clonotypes in ibrutinib-treated CLL. A remark on this clone: As yet, its antigen is unknown.

General study results and limits: While tracking circulating CD8+ T-cell counts, baseline clonality exceeded that of age-matched healthy donors.

The germline gives CDR1 SGHRS, CDR2 YFSETQ. Trimming took 8 bases from V and 5 from J; bases not matched to a gene: 9. The CDR3 has 13 amino acids. TCRdb's copy holds only in-frame clones and misses some; the assay was immunoSEQ multiplex PCR. In the table there are fewer than 400,000 clones, 67% of which are singletons. This receptor was obtained from a human donor with chronic lymphocytic leukemia. V is TRBV5-1 and J is TRBJ2-5, with 7 bases aligning to TRBD2. The sample was PBMCs, taken after 36 months of ibrutinib treatment. The CDR3 loop reads CASQRLAGETQYF. The DNA for the CDR3 is TGCGCCAGTCAGAGACTAGCTGGTGAGACCCAGTACTTC.